Below are 18 T cell receptor beta chains sequenced from a single sample in a study of tumor and adjacent non-tumor tissue in lung cancer. Three rounds of nested PCR, following a modified ARM-PCR protocol, produced the TCRbeta library. One entry per CDR3 protein results from TCRdb running MiXCR on the multiplex PCR reads. The sample has about 93,000 distinct CDR3 sequences, 67% seen once. The template was RNA from unsorted bulk tissue. Source material: lung tumor tissue. The receptor source for this set is a man between 60 and 75 years old with non-small cell lung cancer.

This CDR3 is CASGALDGMETQYF. DNA of the CDR3: TGTGCCAGCGGTGCGCTGGATGGCATGGAGACCCAGTACTTC. This chain connects TRBV12-3 or TRBV12-4 to TRBJ2-5; D is unresolved. The CDR3 covers 14 residues. V gave up 8 bases and J gave up 5 bases, with 18 bases separating them.

Concerning this clonotype: A much larger clone sits a single nucleotide away, making a read error possible. The genes are TRBV20-1 and TRBJ1-5; weak D call: TRBD1 (5 bases). The CDR3 has 13 amino acids. The germline V gene encodes CDR1 DFQATT and CDR2 SNEGSKA (reference sequence). This chain's CDR3 is CSTRETVLQPQHF. CDR3 sequence (DNA): TGCAGTACTAGAGAGACAGTTCTTCAGCCCCAGCATTTT.

Remarks on this clonotype: This may be a read error, as it is one base from a much larger clone. This sequence joins TRBV28 and TRBJ2-3, with a weak D call TRBD2 (5 bases). In germline, CDR1 is MDHEN, CDR2 SYDVKM. The CDR3 has 14 amino acids. The CDR3, as DNA: TGTGTCAGCAGTTTTTACCGGGATCTAGATACGCAGTATTTT. The encoded protein is CVSSFYRDLDTQYF. The entire variable domain, with the rest obtained from reference TRBV28 and TRBJ2-3, is as follows: DVKVTQSSRYLVKRTGEKVFLECVQDMDHENMFWYRQDPGLGLRLIYFSYDVKMKEKGDIPEGYSVSREKKERFSLILESASTNQTSMYLCVSSFYRDLDTQYFGPGTRLTVL.

Turning to this clonotype: One end of the junction varies from germline; a read error may be responsible. The chain uses TRBV29-1 and TRBJ1-3; possibly TRBD1 for D (5 bases). Looked up from germline, CDR1 is SQVTM and CDR2 is ANQGSEA. This CDR3 has 15 amino acids. As DNA, the CDR3 is TGTAGCGTTCGAGCGGGACGGCACGCTGGAAACACCATATATTTT. Amino acid sequence: CSVRAGRHAGNTIYF. Together with reference TRBV29-1 and TRBJ1-3, the CDR3 gives the full variable domain: SAVISQKPSRDICQRGTSLTIQCQVDSQVTMMFWYRQQPGQSLTLIATANQGSEATYESGFVIDKFPISRPNLTFSTLTVSNMSPEDSSIYLCSVRAGRHAGNTIYFGEGSWLTVV.

Concerning this clonotype: It may be a read error: a sequence one base away is much more abundant. The V gene is TRBV6-5, the J gene TRBJ2-5; 7 bases are shared with TRBD2. This CDR3 is built from 16 residues. From germline, CDR1 is MNHEY and CDR2 SVGAGI. V lost 8 bases, J lost 5 bases, and 17 bases stayed unmatched. The CDR3 coding sequence is TGTGCCAGCGGGCCTCTAGCGGTAGAAACAAAGGAGACCCAGTACTTC. Its protein product is CASGPLAVETKETQYF.

The chain couples TRBV14 to TRBJ2-7; 7 bases map to TRBD2. This CDR3 comprises 13 residues. V gave up 4 bases and J gave up 5 bases; unmatched junction bases: 5. CDR1 SGHDN and CDR2 FVKESK come from the germline V gene. For the CDR3, the DNA is TGTGCCAGCAGCCTCGAACTAGCGAACGAGCAGTACTTC. Protein: CASSLELANEQYF.

As concerns this clonotype: A read error may explain this, as a much larger clone is one base away. This chain links TRBV24-1 with TRBJ1-1; D not resolved. V was pared by 7 bases and J by 7 bases, with 15 bases between. This CDR3 has 13 residues. The germline V gene has CDR1 KGHDR and CDR2 SFDVKD. The CDR3 protein is CATSRTWVGEAFF. The CDR3 nucleotides are TGTGCCACCAGCCGAACATGGGTGGGTGAAGCTTTCTTT.

This clonotype was seen a single time. One end of the junction varies from germline; a read error may be responsible. The genes are TRBV6-5 and TRBJ2-7; D possibly uses TRBD1 or TRBD2 (5 bases each). The CDR3 spans 14 residues. The V gene's germline CDR1 is MNHEY and CDR2 SVGAGI. CDR3 region: CASKAAGTVYKQYF. CDR3 bases: TGTGCCAGCAAGGCGGCAGGGACGGTCTACAAGCAGTACTTC.

This clonotype was seen once. An end of the junction differs from the germline gene, which may be a read error. CDR3 residues: CASSQASRVDYGYTF. The CDR3 coding sequence is TGCGCCAGCAGCCAAGCGTCAAGGGTGGACTATGGCTACACCTTC. The chain employs TRBV4-2 and TRBJ1-2; no firm D call. The CDR3 is made up of 15 amino acids. Germline values: CDR1 LGHNA, CDR2 YNFKEQ.

This clonotype appeared many times. The rearrangement uses TRBV28 and TRBJ2-1, with TRBD2 identical over 9 bases. CDR1 MDHEN and CDR2 SYDVKM come from the germline V gene. CDR3 size: 16 residues. Losses at the gene ends were 1 base for V and 10 bases for J; bases not matched to a gene: 11. The CDR3 spells CASSLSFAGGLREQFF. The CDR3 region has the DNA TGTGCCAGCAGTTTATCTTTTGCGGGGGGGTTACGGGAGCAGTTCTTC.

The chain uses TRBV20-1 and TRBJ2-3; TRBD2 matches at 8 bases. V gave up 5 bases and J gave up 4 bases; unmatched junction bases: 11. Germline CDR1 and CDR2: DFQATT and SNEGSKA (reference sequence). This CDR3 is built from 15 residues. This CDR3 reads CSAPQAEAGADTQYF. The CDR3 DNA sequence: TGCAGTGCTCCCCAAGCGGAAGCGGGAGCAGATACGCAGTATTTT.

This chain links TRBV14 with TRBJ1-2; D uncertain. The CDR3 has 18 amino acids. Germline V gene lookup returns CDR1 SGHDN and CDR2 FVKESK. The V end lost 0 bases, the J end lost 0 bases, and 17 bases lay between the germline ends. CDR3 DNA sequence: TGTGCCAGCAGCCAAGATAATCATTGGCAGATGGCTAACTATGGCTACACCTTC. This sequence encodes CASSQDNHWQMANYGYTF.

A word on this clonotype: Mismatch with germline at one junction end may stem from a read error. This rearrangement joins TRBV6-5 to TRBJ1-5; D perhaps matches TRBD1 (6 bases). In germline, CDR1 is MNHEY, CDR2 SVGAGI. The CDR3 loop spans 13 amino acids. The CDR3 nucleotides are TGTGTCAGCAGTGGGGGGTCTGGACAGCCCCAGTATTTC. It yields the protein CVSSGGSGQPQYF.

This clonotype was counted at least ten times. The chain links TRBV5-1 to TRBJ2-2; maybe TRBD1 (5 bases). Trimming cost V 1 base and J 2 bases, with 15 bases left between them. Germline CDR1 and CDR2: SGHRS and YFSETQ. This CDR3 spans 17 amino acids. CDR3 DNA: TGCGCCAGCAGCTTGAAGTCAGGGCAGAAAAACACCGGGGAGCTGTTTTTT. It specifies CASSLKSGQKNTGELFF. Full variable domain (remainder filled in from reference TRBV5-1 and TRBJ2-2): KAGVTQTPRYLIKTRGQQVTLSCSPISGHRSVSWYQQTPGQGLQFLFEYFSETQRNKGNFPGRFSGRQFSNSRSEMNVSTLELGDSALYLCASSLKSGQKNTGELFFGEGSRLTVL.

On this clonotype itself: A much larger clone lies one base from this, so it may be a read error. The chain employs TRBV25-1 and TRBJ2-1, with D tentatively TRBD2 (7 bases). Germline values: CDR1 MGHDK, CDR2 SYGVNS. Trimming stripped 1 base from V and 6 bases from J, with 19 bases between. The CDR3 is 17 residues long. CDR3 loop: CASSESAGAPLINEQFF. The CDR3 DNA follows: TGTGCCAGCAGTGAATCCGCGGGGGCCCCCCTCATCAATGAGCAGTTCTTC.

The V call is TRBV20-1, the J call TRBJ1-1; possibly TRBD1 for D (6 bases). The germline V gene encodes CDR1 DFQATT and CDR2 SNEGSKA (reference sequence). The CDR3 runs 14 residues. Trimming removed 4 bases from V and 11 bases from J, with 23 bases in between. CDR3 nucleotides: TGCAGTGCTAAGGGGGTCACTGGACAAGTTATGGCTTTCTTT. Amino acids: CSAKGVTGQVMAFF.

Within the sample, this clonotype is medium-sized. The V and J genes are TRBV12-3 or TRBV12-4 and TRBJ2-6; D unclear. With 3 bases removed from V and 2 bases from J, the gap between germline ends came to 2 bases. The CDR3 length is 13 residues. CDR3 in amino acids: CASSFPGANVLTF. The CDR3 DNA follows: TGTGCCAGCAGTTTCCCTGGGGCCAACGTCCTGACTTTC.

Concerning this clonotype: A read error may account for a junction end that differs from germline. V and J are TRBV4-1 and TRBJ2-2; D perhaps matches TRBD2 (6 bases). The CDR3 is 16 residues long. Germline V CDR1 and CDR2: MGHRA, YSYEKL. CDR3 nucleotides: TGCACCAGCAGCCAAGTGTTGTGGGAGGTGGGCGGGGAGTTGTTTTTT. This encodes CTSSQVLWEVGGELFF.